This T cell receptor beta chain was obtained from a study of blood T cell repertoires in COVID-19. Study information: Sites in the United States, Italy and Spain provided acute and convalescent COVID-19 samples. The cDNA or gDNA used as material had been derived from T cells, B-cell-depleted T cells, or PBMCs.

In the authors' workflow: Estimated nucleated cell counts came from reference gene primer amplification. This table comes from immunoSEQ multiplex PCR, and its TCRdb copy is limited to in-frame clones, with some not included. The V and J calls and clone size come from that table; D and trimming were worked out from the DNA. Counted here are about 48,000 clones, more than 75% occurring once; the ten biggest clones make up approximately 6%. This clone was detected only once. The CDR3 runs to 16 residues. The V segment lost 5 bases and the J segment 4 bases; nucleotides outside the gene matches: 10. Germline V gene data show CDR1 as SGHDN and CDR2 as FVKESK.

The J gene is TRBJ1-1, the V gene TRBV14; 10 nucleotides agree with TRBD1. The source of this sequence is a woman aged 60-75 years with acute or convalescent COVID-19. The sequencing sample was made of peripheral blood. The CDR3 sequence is CASSSRQGAGGTEAFF. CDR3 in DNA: TGTGCCAGCAGCTCCCGACAGGGGGCTGGTGGCACTGAAGCTTTCTTT.